This is a list of T cell receptor beta chains from one sample in a study of T cell responses to AZD1222 COVID-19 vaccine. The protocol was immunoSEQ multiplex PCR, while the TCRdb copy is restricted to in-frame clones and leaves out a portion. The sample lists just under 90,000 clones; 89% were seen once. Sample: peripheral blood, taken 28 days after the second AZD1222 dose. The receptor set was obtained from an adult who received the AZD1222 COVID-19 vaccine. CDR3s include the opening cysteine and the closing phenylalanine or tryptophan. The D gene is left open where the match is weak. The size of a clone is reported for some rows only, either as once, few or many, or as a class for expanded clones.

D gene	V gene	J gene	clone size	CDR3 DNA	CDR3 protein
.	TRBV7-8	TRBJ1-1	.	TGTGCCAGCAGCACATTCTTGAACACTGAAGCTTTCTTT	CASSTFLNTEAFF
.	TRBV11-2	TRBJ1-5	.	TGTGCCAGCAGCTTTGAATCAGGGCTCAATCAGCCCCAGCATTTT	CASSFESGLNQPQHF
.	TRBV7-3	TRBJ2-1	.	TGTGCCAGCAGCCTTAGCGGATATTCACAAAATGAGCAGTTCTTC	CASSLSGYSQNEQFF
.	TRBV19	TRBJ1-2	.	TGTGCCAGTCAGACATGGTATGGCTACACCTTC	CASQTWYGYTF
TRBD2	TRBV15	TRBJ2-3	.	TGTGCCACCAGCAGAGATACGGACGCGGGGGGCCTCACAGATACGCAGTATTTT	CATSRDTDAGGLTDTQYF
.	TRBV6-5	TRBJ1-2	.	TGTGCCAGCCTCCCTACAGGGTCTGCTGGCTACACCTTC	CASLPTGSAGYTF
TRBD1	TRBV10-2	TRBJ2-3	.	TGCGCCAGCAGTGAAACCGGCAGGGGGAACACAGATACGCAGTATTTT	CASSETGRGNTDTQYF
.	TRBV19	TRBJ1-2	.	TGTGCCAGTACGGCAGGAACGTGGCCTGACTACACCTTC	CASTAGTWPDYTF
TRBD1	TRBV6-1	TRBJ1-1	.	TGTGCCAGCAGTGTAGTACCGGGACAGGGGGCCCCAAAGACTGAAGCTTTCTTT	CASSVVPGQGAPKTEAFF
.	TRBV6-2/TRBV6-3	TRBJ1-1	.	TGTGCCAGCAGTTATTGGGTCGGCACTGAAGCTTTCTTT	CASSYWVGTEAFF
.	TRBV9	TRBJ1-2	.	TGTGCCAGCAGCCAGACCGGTGACTATGGCTACACCTTC	CASSQTGDYGYTF
.	TRBV6-5	TRBJ1-5	.	TGTGCCAGCATGGGGGGTACAAGCAATCAGCCCCAGCATTTT	CASMGGTSNQPQHF
TRBD1	TRBV5-6	TRBJ2-3	few	TGTGCCAGCAGCCTTTTCGGACAGGGGGCGGGAGATACGCAGTATTTT	CASSLFGQGAGDTQYF
.	TRBV19	TRBJ1-5	.	TGTGCCAGTAGTCTAGTCCGGGGTGTCCTATCTCCCCAGCATTTT	CASSLVRGVLSPQHF
.	TRBV27	TRBJ2-5	.	TGTGCCAGCAGTTCAAGGGGCTGGGGTGGAGAGACCCAGTACTTC	CASSSRGWGGETQYF
.	TRBV6-1	TRBJ1-2	.	TGTGCCAGCAGTACAGCACCCAACTATGGCTACACCTTC	CASSTAPNYGYTF
.	TRBV2	TRBJ2-2	.	TGTGCCAGCAGTGTAATGGAGGTTCAAGGAGCCGGGGAGCTGTTTTTT	CASSVMEVQGAGELFF
.	TRBV7-9	TRBJ1-1	.	TGTGCCAGCAGCCGAGTACAGGGCACGAACACTGAAGCTTTCTTT	CASSRVQGTNTEAFF
.	TRBV25-1	TRBJ1-1	.	TGTGCCAGCAGTGAATGGGCGGAGAACACTGAAGCTTTCTTT	CASSEWAENTEAFF
.	TRBV6-5	TRBJ1-1	.	TGTGCCAGCGGCCTCGACACTGAAGCTTTCTTT	CASGLDTEAFF
TRBD2	TRBV3-1/TRBV3-2	TRBJ2-7	.	TGTGCCAGCAGCCGCGGGGGGAGCTCCTACGAGCAGTACTTC	CASSRGGSSYEQYF
.	TRBV4-3	TRBJ2-1	.	TGCGCCAGCAGCCAAGAGTGGGCGGGCTTGTACAATGAGCAGTTCTTC	CASSQEWAGLYNEQFF
.	TRBV12-3/TRBV12-4	TRBJ1-1	few	TGTGCCAGCAAACTTCTAGGTACTGAAGCTTTCTTT	CASKLLGTEAFF
TRBD1	TRBV5-4	TRBJ1-2	.	TGTGCCAGCAGCACGGACAGGAATTCCTATGGCTACACCTTC	CASSTDRNSYGYTF
.	TRBV7-2	TRBJ1-4	.	TGTGCCAGCACCTCGAGACAGACGACGACCGAAACTAATGAAAAACTGTTTTTT	CASTSRQTTTETNEKLFF
.	TRBV27	TRBJ1-2	.	TGTGCCAGCAGTTTTCGGGGGAGTAGTGGCTACACCTTC	CASSFRGSSGYTF
.	TRBV6-5	TRBJ2-2	.	TGTGCCAGCAGTTACTCCAGGGGCTCTACCGGGGAGCTGTTTTTT	CASSYSRGSTGELFF
.	TRBV19	TRBJ1-2	.	TGTGCCAGTAGTATAGTAACAGGGTATGGCTACACCTTC	CASSIVTGYGYTF
TRBD2	TRBV5-1	TRBJ2-5	.	TGCGCCAGCAGCCCGGGGATCAATAGCGGGGGTTTACAAGAGACCCAGTACTTC	CASSPGINSGGLQETQYF
.	TRBV25-1	TRBJ2-7	.	TGTGCCAGCAGTGAATTTATAGGCTACGAGCAGTACTTC	CASSEFIGYEQYF
.	TRBV27	TRBJ1-5	.	TGTGCCAGCAGTTTAGCTGGGAATAATCAGCCCCAGCATTTT	CASSLAGNNQPQHF
TRBD1	TRBV4-1	TRBJ1-2	once	TGCGCCAGCAGCCAAGTGGGTACGGGGACAGGGGTGGTTGGCTACACCTTC	CASSQVGTGTGVVGYTF
.	TRBV12-5	TRBJ1-1	.	TGTGCTAGTGACCCACCCGGGAGTAACACTGAAGCTTTCTTT	CASDPPGSNTEAFF
TRBD2	TRBV5-6	TRBJ2-2	.	TGTGCCAGCAGCTTATGGGGACTAGCGGGGTCATACACCGGGGAGCTGTTTTTT	CASSLWGLAGSYTGELFF
.	TRBV18	TRBJ1-2	.	TGTGCCAGCTCACCGTCCTCCACTCCTAACTATGGCTACACCTTC	CASSPSSTPNYGYTF
.	TRBV4-2	TRBJ1-3	once	TGTGCCAGCAGCCAAACAGGGACCTCTGGAAACACCATATATTTT	CASSQTGTSGNTIYF
.	TRBV6-4	TRBJ2-3	few	TGTGCCAGCAGTGACTCACCCGAAAGGGCAGATACGCAGTATTTT	CASSDSPERADTQYF
TRBD2	TRBV6-5	TRBJ2-2	.	TGTGCCAGCAGGGGACTAGCGGGGGACACCGGGGAGCTGTTTTTT	CASRGLAGDTGELFF
.	TRBV5-1	TRBJ1-1	.	TGCGCCAGCAGCTTGGCCAGGCTAGCGACGAACTCTGAAGCTTTCTTT	CASSLARLATNSEAFF
.	TRBV9	TRBJ1-3	.	TGTGCCAGCAGCTCCCAATCACTCGGAAACACCATATATTTT	CASSSQSLGNTIYF
TRBD1	TRBV29-1	TRBJ1-1	once	TGCAGCGCCGGACAGGGTAACACTGAAGCTTTCTTT	CSAGQGNTEAFF
.	TRBV5-4	TRBJ2-2	.	TGTGCCAGCAGCTGGAAGGCTTGGTCTCAGGCTATCGGGGAGCTGTTTTTT	CASSWKAWSQAIGELFF
.	TRBV7-8	TRBJ1-2	.	TGTGCCAGCAGCCCAACCCTGGAACCCAGCTATGGCTACACCTTC	CASSPTLEPSYGYTF
.	TRBV10-3	TRBJ1-2	.	TGTGCCATCATGTCCGGGGCACAGGGAATCCGTGGCTACACCTTC	CAIMSGAQGIRGYTF
TRBD2	TRBV7-3	TRBJ2-1	.	TGTGCCAGCAGCCCGGGACTAGACTACTACAATGAGCAGTTCTTC	CASSPGLDYYNEQFF
.	TRBV27	TRBJ1-1	.	TGTGCCAGCAGATCACCCGCAGGTACTGAAGCTTTCTTT	CASRSPAGTEAFF
TRBD1	TRBV18	TRBJ1-1	.	TGTGCCAGCTCACCCAGGGGGCAAGGGACTGAAGCTTTCTTT	CASSPRGQGTEAFF
.	TRBV7-9	TRBJ1-1	once	TGTGCCAGCAGAATCCTGAACACTGAAGCTTTCTTT	CASRILNTEAFF
TRBD1	TRBV18	TRBJ1-3	.	TGTGCCAGCTCACCCGGGACAGACTCTGGAAACACCATATATTTT	CASSPGTDSGNTIYF
.	TRBV23-1	TRBJ1-6	.	TGCGCCAGCAGCCCCTTATGTCCCCCCCTCCACTTT	CASSPLCPPLHF
.	TRBV4-1	TRBJ1-4	.	TGCGCCAGCAGCCAGACAGGACCGACACCTAATGAAAAACTGTTTTTT	CASSQTGPTPNEKLFF
.	TRBV7-2	TRBJ1-6	.	TGTGCCAGCAGCTTAGAGGATATAAGTTCACCCCTCCACTTT	CASSLEDISSPLHF
TRBD1	TRBV5-1	TRBJ1-2	.	TGCGCCAGCAGCTTGGCACAGGGGGGGCACTATGGCTACACCTTC	CASSLAQGGHYGYTF
.	TRBV4-1	TRBJ1-5	many	TGCGCCAGCAGCCATGGGGTACTCAGCAATCAGCCCCAGCATTTT	CASSHGVLSNQPQHF
TRBD1	TRBV19	TRBJ2-5	once	TGTGCCAGTAGTCCCGACAGGGGAGGTCAAGAGACCCAGTACTTC	CASSPDRGGQETQYF
.	TRBV9	TRBJ1-2	once	TGTGCCAGCAGCGTCATGGGTATGAACTATGGCTACACCTTC	CASSVMGMNYGYTF
.	TRBV7-2	TRBJ1-1	.	TGTGCCAGCAGCTTAGTTCCCGGGGGCTCGGTCACTGAAGCTTTCTTT	CASSLVPGGSVTEAFF
.	TRBV5-1	TRBJ1-2	.	TGCGCCAGCAGCGCGGGACCAGCCAATGGCTACACCTTC	CASSAGPANGYTF
.	TRBV11-2	TRBJ2-5	.	TGTGCCAGCAGCTATATACACCAGCAGGGGAGAGAGACCCAGTACTTC	CASSYIHQQGRETQYF